This T cell receptor beta chain was recorded in a study of neurological immune-mediated disorders. In TCRdb, the 5' RACE reads were re-called with MiXCR into one record per CDR3 protein. The table has just under 45,000 distinct CDR3 sequences, roughly a fifth seen once; the top ten hold around 4.7%. With V trimmed by 5 bases and J by 6 bases, 6 bases remained unmatched. The germline CDR1 and CDR2 sequences are SEHNR and FQNEAQ (reference sequence). The CDR3 loop spans 13 amino acids. The time point denotes: technical triplicate 3. This clonotype is labeled as large (0.1 to 1%). The receptor's source is a man aged 55 to 69 with HTLV-1-associated myelopathy (HAM/TSP). The chain links TRBV7-9 to TRBJ2-7; 8 bases agree with TRBD1. Sequenced input: PBMCs. The CDR3 is CASSPDREAEQYF. DNA of the CDR3: TGTGCCAGCAGCCCGGACAGGGAGGCCGAGCAGTACTTC.